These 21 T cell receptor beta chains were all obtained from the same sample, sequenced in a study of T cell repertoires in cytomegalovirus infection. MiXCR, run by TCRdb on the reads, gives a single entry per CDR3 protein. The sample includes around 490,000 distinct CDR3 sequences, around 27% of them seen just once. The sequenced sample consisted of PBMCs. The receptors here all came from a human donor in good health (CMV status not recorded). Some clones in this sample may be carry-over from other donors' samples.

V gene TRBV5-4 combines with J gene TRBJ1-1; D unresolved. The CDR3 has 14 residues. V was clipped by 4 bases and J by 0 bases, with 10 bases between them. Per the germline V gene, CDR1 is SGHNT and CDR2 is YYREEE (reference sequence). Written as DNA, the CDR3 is TGTGCCAGCAGCCCTTGGGGAGTGAACACTGAAGCTTTCTTT. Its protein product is CASSPWGVNTEAFF.

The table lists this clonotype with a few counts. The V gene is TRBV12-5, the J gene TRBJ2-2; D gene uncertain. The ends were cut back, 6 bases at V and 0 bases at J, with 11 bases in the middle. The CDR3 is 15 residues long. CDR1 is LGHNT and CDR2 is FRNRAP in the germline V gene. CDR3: CASGPPGANTGELFF. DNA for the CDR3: TGTGCTAGTGGCCCCCCGGGCGCGAACACCGGGGAGCTGTTTTTT.

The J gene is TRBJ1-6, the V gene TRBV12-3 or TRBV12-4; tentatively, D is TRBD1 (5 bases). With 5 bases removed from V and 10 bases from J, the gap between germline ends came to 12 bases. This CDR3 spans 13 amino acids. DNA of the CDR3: TGTGCCAGCAGTCAGCTTCAGGGATCACCCCTCCACTTT. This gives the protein CASSQLQGSPLHF.

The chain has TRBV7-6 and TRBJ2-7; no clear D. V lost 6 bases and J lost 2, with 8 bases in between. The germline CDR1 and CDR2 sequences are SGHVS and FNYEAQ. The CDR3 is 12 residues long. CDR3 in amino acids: CASSRQTYEQYV. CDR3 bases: TGTGCCAGCAGTCGTCAAACCTACGAGCAGTACGTC.

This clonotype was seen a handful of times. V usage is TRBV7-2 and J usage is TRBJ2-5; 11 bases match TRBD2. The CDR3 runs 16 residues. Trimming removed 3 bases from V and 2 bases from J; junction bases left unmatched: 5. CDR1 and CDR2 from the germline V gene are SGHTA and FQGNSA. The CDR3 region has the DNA TGTGCCAGCAGCTTCCTGACTAGCGGGGCTCAAGAGACCCAGTACTTC. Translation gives CASSFLTSGAQETQYF.

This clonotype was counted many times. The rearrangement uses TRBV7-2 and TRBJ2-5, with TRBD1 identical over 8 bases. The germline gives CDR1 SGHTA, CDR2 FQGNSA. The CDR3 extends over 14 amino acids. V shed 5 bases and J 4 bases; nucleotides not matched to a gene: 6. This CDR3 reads CASSPLDRGETQYF. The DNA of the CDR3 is TGTGCCAGCAGCCCCCTCGACAGGGGAGAGACCCAGTACTTC.

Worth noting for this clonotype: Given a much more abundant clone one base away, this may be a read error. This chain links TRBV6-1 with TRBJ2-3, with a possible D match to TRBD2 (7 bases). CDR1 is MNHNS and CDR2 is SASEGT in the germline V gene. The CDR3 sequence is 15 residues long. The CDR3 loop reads CASSSAGAGADTLYF. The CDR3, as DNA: TGTGCCAGCAGTTCGGCGGGGGCAGGGGCAGATACGCTGTATTTT.

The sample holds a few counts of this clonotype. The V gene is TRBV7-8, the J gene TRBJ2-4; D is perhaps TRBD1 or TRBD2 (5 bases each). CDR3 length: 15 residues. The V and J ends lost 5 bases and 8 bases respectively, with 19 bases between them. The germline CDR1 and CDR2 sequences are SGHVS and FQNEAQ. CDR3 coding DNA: TGTGCCAGCAGCCAACCGGGATTAAGGGACCACATTCAGTACTTC. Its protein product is CASSQPGLRDHIQYF.

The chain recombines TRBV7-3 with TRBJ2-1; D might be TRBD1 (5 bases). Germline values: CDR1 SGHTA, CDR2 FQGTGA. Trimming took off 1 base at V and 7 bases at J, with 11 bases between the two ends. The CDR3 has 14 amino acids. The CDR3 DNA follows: TGTGCCAGCAGCTTAATTGCAGGGAAAAATGAGCAGTTCTTC. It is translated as CASSLIAGKNEQFF.

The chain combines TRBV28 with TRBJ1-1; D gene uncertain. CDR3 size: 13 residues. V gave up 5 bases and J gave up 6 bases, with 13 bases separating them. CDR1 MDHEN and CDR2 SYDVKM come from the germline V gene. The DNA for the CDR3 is TGTGCCAGCAGTGCTCATAACTACCCTGAAGCTTTCTTT. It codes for CASSAHNYPEAFF.

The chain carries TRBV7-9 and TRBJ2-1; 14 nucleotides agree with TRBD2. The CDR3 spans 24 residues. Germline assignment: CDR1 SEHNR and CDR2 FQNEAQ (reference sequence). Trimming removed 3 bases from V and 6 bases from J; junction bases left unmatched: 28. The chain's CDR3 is CASSFDGRTLTGGTSGSNGNEQFF. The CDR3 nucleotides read TGTGCCAGCAGCTTTGACGGCAGAACCCTGACTGGGGGGACTAGCGGGAGTAACGGCAATGAGCAGTTCTTC. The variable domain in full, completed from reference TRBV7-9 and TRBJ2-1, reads DTGVSQNPRHKITKRGQNVTFRCDPISEHNRLYWYRQTLGQGPEFLTYFQNEAQLEKSRLLSDRFSAERPKGSFSTLEIQRTEQGDSAMYLCASSFDGRTLTGGTSGSNGNEQFFGPGTRLTVL.

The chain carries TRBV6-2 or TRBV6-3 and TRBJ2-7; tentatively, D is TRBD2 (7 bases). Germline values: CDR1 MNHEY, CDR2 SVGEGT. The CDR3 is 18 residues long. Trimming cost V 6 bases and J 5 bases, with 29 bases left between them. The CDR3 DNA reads TGTGCCAGCAGGACCGTGGGGGGCGCGGGAGTGCCTCTTGACGAGCAGTACGTC. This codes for CASRTVGGAGVPLDEQYV.

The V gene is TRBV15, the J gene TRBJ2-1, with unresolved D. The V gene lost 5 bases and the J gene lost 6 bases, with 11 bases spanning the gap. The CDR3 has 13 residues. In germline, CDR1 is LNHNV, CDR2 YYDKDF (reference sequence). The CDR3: CATSSHSFNEQFF. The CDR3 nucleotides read TGTGCCACCAGCTCACATTCTTTCAATGAGCAGTTCTTC.

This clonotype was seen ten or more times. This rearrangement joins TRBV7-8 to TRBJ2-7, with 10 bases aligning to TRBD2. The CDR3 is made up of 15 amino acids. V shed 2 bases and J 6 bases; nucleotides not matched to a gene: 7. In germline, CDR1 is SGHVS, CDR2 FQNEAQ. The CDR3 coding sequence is TGTGCCAGCAGCTTAATCATTCCTAGCGGGAGCGAGCAGTACTTC. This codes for CASSLIIPSGSEQYF.

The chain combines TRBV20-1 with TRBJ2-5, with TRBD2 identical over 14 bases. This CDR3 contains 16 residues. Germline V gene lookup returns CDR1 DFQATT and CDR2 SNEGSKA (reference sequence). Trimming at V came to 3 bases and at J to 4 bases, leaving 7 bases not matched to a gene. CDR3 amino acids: CSARPGLAGVRETQYF. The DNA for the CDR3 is TGCAGTGCTAGGCCGGGACTAGCGGGAGTTCGAGAGACCCAGTACTTC.

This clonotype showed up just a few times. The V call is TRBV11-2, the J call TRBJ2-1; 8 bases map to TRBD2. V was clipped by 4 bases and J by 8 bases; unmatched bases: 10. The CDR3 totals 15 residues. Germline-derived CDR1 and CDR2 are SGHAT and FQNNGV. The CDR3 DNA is TGTGCCAGCAGCTCCCCGACGGGAGGGCCGCATGAGCAGTTCTTC. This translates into CASSSPTGGPHEQFF.

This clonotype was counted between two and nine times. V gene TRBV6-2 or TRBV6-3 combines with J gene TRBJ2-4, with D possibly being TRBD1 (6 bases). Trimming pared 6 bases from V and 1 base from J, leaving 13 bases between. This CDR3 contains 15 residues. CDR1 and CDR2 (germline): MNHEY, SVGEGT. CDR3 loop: CASSKGTRAKNIQYF. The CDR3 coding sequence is TGTGCCAGCAGCAAGGGGACACGTGCCAAAAACATTCAGTACTTC.

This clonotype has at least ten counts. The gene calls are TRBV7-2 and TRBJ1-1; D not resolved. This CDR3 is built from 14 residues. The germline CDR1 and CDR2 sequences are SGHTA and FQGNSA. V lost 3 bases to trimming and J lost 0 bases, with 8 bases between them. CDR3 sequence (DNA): TGTGCCAGCAGCTTGAGAAACATGAACACTGAAGCTTTCTTT. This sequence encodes CASSLRNMNTEAFF.

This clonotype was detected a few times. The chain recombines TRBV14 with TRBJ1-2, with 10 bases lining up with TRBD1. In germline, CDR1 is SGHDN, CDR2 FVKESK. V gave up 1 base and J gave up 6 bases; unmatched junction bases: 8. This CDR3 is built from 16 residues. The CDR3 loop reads CASSQGQGALSHGYTF. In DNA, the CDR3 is TGTGCCAGCAGCCAAGGACAGGGGGCTCTTTCCCATGGCTACACCTTC.

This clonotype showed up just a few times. The CDR3 protein is CSVAGGGETQYF. CDR3 nucleotides: TGCAGCGTTGCAGGGGGCGGTGAGACCCAGTACTTC. The gene calls are TRBV29-1 and TRBJ2-5; TRBD1 matches at 8 bases. V was clipped by 4 bases and J by 5 bases; unmatched bases: 3. CDR3 length: 12 amino acids. Germline values: CDR1 SQVTM, CDR2 ANQGSEA.

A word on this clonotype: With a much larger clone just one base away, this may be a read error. CDR3 sequence (DNA): TGTGCCAGCAGCTTAACCCCCGACAGCTACTACGAGCAGTACGTC. Translated, it gives CASSLTPDSYYEQYV. This chain joins TRBV7-2 and TRBJ2-7; a possible D gene is TRBD1 (5 bases). CDR1 and CDR2 (germline): SGHTA, FQGNSA. V lost 2 bases and J 3 bases, leaving 14 bases between the germline ends. The CDR3 sequence is 15 residues long.